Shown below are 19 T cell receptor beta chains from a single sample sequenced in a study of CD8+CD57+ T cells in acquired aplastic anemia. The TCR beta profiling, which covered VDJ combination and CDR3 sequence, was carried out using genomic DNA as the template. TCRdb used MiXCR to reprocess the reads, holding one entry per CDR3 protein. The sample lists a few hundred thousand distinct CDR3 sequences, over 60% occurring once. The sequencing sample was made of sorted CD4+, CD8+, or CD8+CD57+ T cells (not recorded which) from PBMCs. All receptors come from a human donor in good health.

The CDR3: CASRRGTSGSYEQYF. CDR3 in DNA: TGTGCCAGCAGGAGAGGGACTAGCGGGAGCTACGAGCAGTACTTC. This rearrangement joins TRBV6-2 or TRBV6-3 to TRBJ2-7; TRBD2 matches 14 bases. The CDR3 length is 15 residues. Germline values: CDR1 MNHEY, CDR2 SVGEGT. V gave up 6 bases and J gave up 3 bases; unmatched junction bases: 4.

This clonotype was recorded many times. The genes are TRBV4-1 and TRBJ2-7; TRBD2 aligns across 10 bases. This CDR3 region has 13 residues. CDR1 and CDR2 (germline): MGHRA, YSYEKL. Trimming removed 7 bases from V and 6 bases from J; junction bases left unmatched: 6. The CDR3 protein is CASTILAGAEQYF. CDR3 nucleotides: TGCGCCAGCACCATCCTAGCGGGAGCCGAGCAGTACTTC.

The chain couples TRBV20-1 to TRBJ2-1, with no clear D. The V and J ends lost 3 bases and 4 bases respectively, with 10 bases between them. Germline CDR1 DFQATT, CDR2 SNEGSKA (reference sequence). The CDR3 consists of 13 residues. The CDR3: CSASVRFYNEQFF. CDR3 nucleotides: TGCAGTGCTAGTGTCAGGTTTTACAATGAGCAGTTCTTC.

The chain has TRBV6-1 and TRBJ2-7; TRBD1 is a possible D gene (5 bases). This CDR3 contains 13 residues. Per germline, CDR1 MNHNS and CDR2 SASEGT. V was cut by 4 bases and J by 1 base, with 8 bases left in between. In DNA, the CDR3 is TGTGCCAGCAGTGCGGACATTTCCTACGAGCAGTACTTC. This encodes CASSADISYEQYF.

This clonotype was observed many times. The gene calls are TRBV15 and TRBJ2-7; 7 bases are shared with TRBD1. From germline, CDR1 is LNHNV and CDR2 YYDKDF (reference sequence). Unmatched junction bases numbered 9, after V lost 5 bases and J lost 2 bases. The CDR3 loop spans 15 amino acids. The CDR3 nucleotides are TGTGCCACCAGCTACCCAGGGGGAGACACCTACGAGCAGTACTTC. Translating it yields CATSYPGGDTYEQYF.

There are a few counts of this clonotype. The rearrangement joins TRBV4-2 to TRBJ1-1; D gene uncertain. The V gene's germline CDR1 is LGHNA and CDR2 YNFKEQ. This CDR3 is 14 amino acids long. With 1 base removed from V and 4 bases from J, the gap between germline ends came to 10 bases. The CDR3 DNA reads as TGTGCCAGCAGCCAAGTAGGATGGGTCACTGAAGCTTTCTTT. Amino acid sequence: CASSQVGWVTEAFF.

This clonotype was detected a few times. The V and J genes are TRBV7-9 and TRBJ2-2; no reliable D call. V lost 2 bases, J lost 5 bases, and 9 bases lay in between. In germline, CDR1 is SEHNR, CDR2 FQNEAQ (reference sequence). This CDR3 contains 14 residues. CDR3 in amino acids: CASSLIGATGELFF. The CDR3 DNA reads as TGTGCCAGCAGCTTAATAGGTGCGACCGGGGAGCTGTTTTTT.

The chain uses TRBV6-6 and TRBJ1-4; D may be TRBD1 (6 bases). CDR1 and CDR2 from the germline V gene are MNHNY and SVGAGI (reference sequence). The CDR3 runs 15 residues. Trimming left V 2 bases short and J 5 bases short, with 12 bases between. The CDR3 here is CASSYVRGMNEKLFF. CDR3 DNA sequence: TGTGCCAGCAGTTACGTAAGGGGGATGAATGAAAAACTGTTTTTT.

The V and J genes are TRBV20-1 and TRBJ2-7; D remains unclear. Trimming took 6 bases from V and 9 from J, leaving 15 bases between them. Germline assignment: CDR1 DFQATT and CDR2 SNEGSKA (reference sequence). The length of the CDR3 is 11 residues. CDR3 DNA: TGCAGTGCCATGACCCGGCATGGGCAGTACTTC. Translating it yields CSAMTRHGQYF.

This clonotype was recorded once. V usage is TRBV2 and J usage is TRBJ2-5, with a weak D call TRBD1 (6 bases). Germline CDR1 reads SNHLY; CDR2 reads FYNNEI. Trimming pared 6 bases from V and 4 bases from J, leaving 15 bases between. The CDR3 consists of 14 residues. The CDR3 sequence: CASRDNRDRETQYF. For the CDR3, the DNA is TGTGCCAGCAGGGACAACAGGGACCGAGAGACCCAGTACTTC. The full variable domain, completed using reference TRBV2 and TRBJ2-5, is EPEVTQTPSHQVTQMGQEVILRCVPISNHLYFYWYRQILGQKVEFLVSFYNNEISEKSEIFDDQFSVERPDGSNFTLKIRSTKLEDSAMYFCASRDNRDRETQYFGPGTRLLVL.

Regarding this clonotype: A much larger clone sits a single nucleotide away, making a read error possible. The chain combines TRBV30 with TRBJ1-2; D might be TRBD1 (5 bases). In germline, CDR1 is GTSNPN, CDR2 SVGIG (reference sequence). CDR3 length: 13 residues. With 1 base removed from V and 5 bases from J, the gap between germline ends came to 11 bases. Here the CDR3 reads CAWSEGRLYGYTF. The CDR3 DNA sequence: TGTGCCTGGAGTGAGGGACGGTTATATGGCTACACCTTC.

CDR3 DNA: TGTGCCAGCTCACCCCGGGACAGCTATCAGCCCCAGCATTTT. Translated: CASSPRDSYQPQHF. J is TRBJ1-5 and V is TRBV18; 7 bases map to TRBD1. V was pared by 3 bases and J by 5 bases, with 4 bases of the junction left unmatched. Per germline, CDR1 KGHSH and CDR2 LQKENI. The CDR3 has 14 residues.

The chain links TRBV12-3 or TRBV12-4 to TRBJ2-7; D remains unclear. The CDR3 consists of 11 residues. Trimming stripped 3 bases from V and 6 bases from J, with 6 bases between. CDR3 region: CASSFSSEQYF. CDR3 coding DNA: TGTGCCAGCAGTTTTAGTAGCGAGCAGTACTTC.

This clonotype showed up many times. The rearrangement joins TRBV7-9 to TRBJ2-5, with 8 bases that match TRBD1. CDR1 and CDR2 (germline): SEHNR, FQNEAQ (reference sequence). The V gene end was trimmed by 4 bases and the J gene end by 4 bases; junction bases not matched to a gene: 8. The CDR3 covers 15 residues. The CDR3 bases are TGTGCCAGCAGCTCTCAGGGGGCGACGGGAGAGACCCAGTACTTC. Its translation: CASSSQGATGETQYF.

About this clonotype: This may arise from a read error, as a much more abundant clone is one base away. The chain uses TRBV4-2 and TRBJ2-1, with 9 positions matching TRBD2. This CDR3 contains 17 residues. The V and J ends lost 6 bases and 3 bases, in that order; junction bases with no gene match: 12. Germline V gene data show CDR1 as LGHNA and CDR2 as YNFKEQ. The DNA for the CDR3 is TGTGCCAGCAGGTACTGCATCGGGACTAGCCTCTACAATGAGCAGTTCTTC. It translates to CASRYCIGTSLYNEQFF.

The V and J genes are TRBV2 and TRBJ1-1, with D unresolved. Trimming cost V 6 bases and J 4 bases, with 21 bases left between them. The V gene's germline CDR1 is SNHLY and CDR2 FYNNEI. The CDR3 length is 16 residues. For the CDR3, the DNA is TGTGCCAGCAGCCAAGATGAGTGGGGTTGGGGCACTGAAGCTTTCTTT. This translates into CASSQDEWGWGTEAFF.

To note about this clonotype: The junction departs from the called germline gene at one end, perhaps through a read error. The CDR3 sequence: CASGLTQGSTYNSPLHF. In DNA, the CDR3 is TGTGCCAGCGGCTTGACTCAGGGTTCGACCTATAATTCACCCCTCCACTTT. V usage is TRBV7-6 and J usage is TRBJ1-6; the D gene is possibly TRBD1 (5 bases). Germline V gene lookup returns CDR1 SGHVS and CDR2 FNYEAQ. The CDR3 is 17 amino acids.

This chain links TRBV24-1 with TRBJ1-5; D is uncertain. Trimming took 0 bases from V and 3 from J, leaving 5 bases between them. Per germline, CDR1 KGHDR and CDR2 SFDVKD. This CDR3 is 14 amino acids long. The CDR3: CATSDLTVNQPQHF. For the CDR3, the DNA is TGTGCCACCAGTGATTTGACAGTCAATCAGCCCCAGCATTTT.

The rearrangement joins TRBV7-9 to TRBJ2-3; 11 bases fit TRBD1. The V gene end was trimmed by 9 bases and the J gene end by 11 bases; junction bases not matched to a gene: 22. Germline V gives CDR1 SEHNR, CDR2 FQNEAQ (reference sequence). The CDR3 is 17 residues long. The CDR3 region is CASSDPLGTGGHNEQYF. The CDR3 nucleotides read TGTGCCAGTAGTGATCCGTTGGGGACAGGGGGACACAATGAGCAGTATTTT.